Listed here is a single T cell receptor (beta chain). V trimming: 3 bases; J trimming: 3 bases; junction bases outside the gene matches: 6. CDR1 and CDR2 from the germline V gene are SGDLS and YYNGEE. There are 15 residues in the CDR3. The sample comes from a study of shared clonotypes between healthy human individuals. Libraries were prepared by immunoSEQ multiplex PCR; TCRdb keeps only in-frame clonotypes and omits some of them. The sample consists of millions of clones, around 90% of them appearing once. The sequence derives from a man aged 18 to 29 in good health. The chain uses TRBV9 and TRBJ1-2, with 9 bases lining up with TRBD1. Sequenced input: naive CD4+ T cells sorted from blood. Subset given: CD45RA+ positively selected. For the CDR3, the DNA is TGTGCCAGCAGCGCCGACAGGGGGGAATACTATGGCTACACCTTC. Its protein is CASSADRGEYYGYTF. Full variable domain (rest looked up from reference TRBV9 and TRBJ1-2): DSGVTQTPKHLITATGQRVTLRCSPRSGDLSVYWYQQSLDQGLQFLIQYYNGEERAKGNILERFSAQQFPDLHSELNLSSLELGDSALYFCASSADRGEYYGYTFGSGTRLTVV.